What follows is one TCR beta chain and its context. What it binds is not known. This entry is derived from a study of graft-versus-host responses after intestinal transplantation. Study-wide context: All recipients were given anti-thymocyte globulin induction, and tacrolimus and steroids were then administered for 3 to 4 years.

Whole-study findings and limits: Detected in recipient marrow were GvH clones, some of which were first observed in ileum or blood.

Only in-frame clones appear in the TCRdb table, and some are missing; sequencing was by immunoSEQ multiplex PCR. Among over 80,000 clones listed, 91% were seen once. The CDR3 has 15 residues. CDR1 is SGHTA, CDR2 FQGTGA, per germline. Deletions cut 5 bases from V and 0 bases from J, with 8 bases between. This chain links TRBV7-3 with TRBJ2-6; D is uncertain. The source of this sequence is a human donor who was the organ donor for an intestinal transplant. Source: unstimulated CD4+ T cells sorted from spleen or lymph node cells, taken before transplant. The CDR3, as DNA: TGTGCCAGCAGCCCCTCCCCCTCTGGGGCCAACGTCCTGACTTTC. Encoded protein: CASSPSPSGANVLTF.